The rows below give T cell receptor beta chains drawn from one sample of a study of beta chain features in type 1 diabetes. Sequenced by immunoSEQ multiplex PCR; TCRdb stores in-frame clones only, minus some. The sample lists 150,000 to 200,000 clones; approximately 9% were seen once. Source material: central memory CD4+ T cells from blood. The receptors shown here come from a woman aged 18-30 years with type 1 diabetes. CDR3s include the opening cysteine and the closing phenylalanine or tryptophan. Fields, in order: V gene, J gene, CDR3 protein.

TRBV28	TRBJ1-3	CASRRRGTGGNTIYF
TRBV7-2	TRBJ2-2	CASSLTPLRGYTGELFF
TRBV12-2	TRBJ2-7	CASRTLYEQYF
TRBV4-1	TRBJ2-6	CASSQVGDAGANVLTF
TRBV18	TRBJ2-7	CASSPALGAVYEQYF
TRBV18	TRBJ2-7	CASSPPAGEWSYEQYF
TRBV10-3	TRBJ1-2	CAIRRTDLSYGYTF
TRBV27	TRBJ1-2	CASSLNGRGYTF
TRBV4-3	TRBJ1-2	CASSLQTAQFNYGYTF
TRBV20-1	TRBJ1-2	CSASRRGGYTF
TRBV21-1	TRBJ1-2	CASITLTVYGYTF
TRBV21-1	TRBJ2-1	CASPSVVNNEQFF
TRBV28	TRBJ2-1	CASSSPGLAGGSLFF
TRBV14	TRBJ1-5	CASSLRGRLNYQPQHF
TRBV2	TRBJ1-4	CASSAGRGHEKLFF
TRBV15	TRBJ2-1	CATSREGRDNNEQFF
TRBV18	TRBJ1-2	CASSPGSAAFGYTF
TRBV14	TRBJ2-3	CASCLMGVSCNTQYF
TRBV2	TRBJ2-1	CASTYYNEQFF
TRBV6-6	TRBJ1-5	CASSYSGGDNQPQHF
TRBV2	TRBJ2-5	CASSGQGSRETQYF
TRBV7-2	TRBJ2-5	CASSFQAGGPETQYF
TRBV6-5	TRBJ2-5	CASSPNGRGYRTQYF
TRBV9	TRBJ1-2	CASSVGQSNYGYTF
TRBV2	TRBJ2-2	CANSRDRTNTGELFF
TRBV7-3	TRBJ2-1	CASSLRTGSYNEQFF
TRBV9	TRBJ2-1	CASSVRLAGVEQFF
TRBV30	TRBJ1-5	CAWSRQGHQPQHF
TRBV19	TRBJ2-1	CASKGFLAGHNEQFF
TRBV28	TRBJ1-3	CASGQTGTDSGNTIYF
TRBV30	TRBJ2-1	CAWTPYNNEQFF
TRBV7-8	TRBJ1-4	CASSLDRREKLFF
TRBV7-2	TRBJ2-4	CASSIQHSTLSNIQYF
TRBV7-9	TRBJ1-2	CASSPDRGRSGYTF
TRBV4-2	TRBJ1-3	CASSQEAGLSGNTIYF
TRBV7-8	TRBJ1-5	CASSLRTYQPQHF
TRBV5-1	TRBJ2-2	CASSRSSQGGTGELFF
TRBV19	TRBJ2-3	CATRQVPTDTQYF
TRBV19	TRBJ2-2	CASSYSRGLFF
TRBV2	TRBJ2-7	CASRAGLAGLYEQYF
TRBV5-6	TRBJ2-1	CASSLVGRGGGEQFF
TRBV11-2	TRBJ2-1	CASSLFLASGGGNEQFF
TRBV12-5	TRBJ2-3	CASGSPDSSDTQYF
TRBV6-6	TRBJ1-6	CASSLKGRSPLHF
TRBV7-9	TRBJ1-6	CASSPTGQGISPLHF
TRBV2	TRBJ2-7	CASSGYGGRVFEQYF
TRBV7-3	TRBJ2-7	CASITLIRGEQYF
TRBV4-3	TRBJ2-1	CASSQTGTEAYNEQFF
TRBV11-2	TRBJ1-2	CASSLGPGNYGYTF
TRBV30	TRBJ1-3	CASQTGNSGNTIYF